The 27 T cell receptor beta chains below come from one sample, sequenced in a study of T cell responses to AZD1222 COVID-19 vaccine. Sequencing used immunoSEQ multiplex PCR; TCRdb keeps in-frame clones, though not all of them. In the table there are 65,000 to 90,000 clones, roughly 90% of which are singletons. The sequencing used peripheral blood, collected on day 0 of AZD1222 vaccination. The receptors stem from an adult in good health.

This rearrangement joins TRBV12-3 or TRBV12-4 to TRBJ1-2; D call uncertain. CDR3 length equals 12 residues. Trimming took off 5 bases at V and 2 bases at J, with 6 bases between the two ends. As DNA, the CDR3 is TGTGCCAGCAGTCTTAAGAACTATGGCTACACCTTC. It yields the protein CASSLKNYGYTF.

The J gene is TRBJ1-1, the V gene TRBV30; D not resolved. Germline values: CDR1 GTSNPN, CDR2 SVGIG (reference sequence). Trimming removed 4 bases from V and 3 bases from J, with 15 bases in between. This CDR3 is built from 14 residues. CDR3 loop: CAWKTRVGYTEAFF. CDR3 bases: TGTGCCTGGAAGACTAGGGTGGGGTACACTGAAGCTTTCTTT.

The chain carries TRBV9 and TRBJ2-3; D unresolved. Germline CDR1 SGDLS, CDR2 YYNGEE. The V and J ends lost 4 bases and 0 bases respectively, with 9 bases between them. This CDR3 is 14 amino acids long. CDR3 in amino acids: CASSRRISTDTQYF. Here the CDR3 DNA reads TGTGCCAGCAGCCGTCGAATTAGCACAGATACGCAGTATTTT.

The chain links TRBV9 to TRBJ2-1; 9 positions agree with TRBD2. CDR1 and CDR2 from the germline V gene are SGDLS and YYNGEE. Trimming removed 4 bases from V and 0 bases from J; junction bases left unmatched: 5. There are 16 residues in the CDR3. The CDR3 protein is CASSYFSGSSYNEQFF. The CDR3, as DNA: TGTGCCAGCAGCTATTTTAGCGGGAGCTCCTACAATGAGCAGTTCTTC.

The V gene is TRBV27, the J gene TRBJ2-1, with no clear D. This CDR3 contains 14 residues. The V end lost 4 bases, the J end lost 0 bases, and 7 bases lay between the germline ends. Per germline, CDR1 MNHEY and CDR2 SMNVEV (reference sequence). The CDR3 DNA follows: TGTGCCAGCAGTTCGTCGCTCTCCTACAATGAGCAGTTCTTC. Its translation is CASSSSLSYNEQFF.

V gene TRBV5-5 combines with J gene TRBJ1-2; TRBD1 is a possible D gene (5 bases). Trimming shortened V by 0 bases and J by 4 bases, and 19 bases separated the two germline ends. The CDR3 runs 17 residues. Germline CDR1 is SGHKS and CDR2 is YYEKEE (reference sequence). Here the CDR3 reads CASSLEGQARGVYGYTF. The DNA of the CDR3 is TGTGCCAGCAGCTTGGAAGGGCAGGCCCGGGGGGTCTATGGCTACACCTTC.

The chain carries TRBV7-9 and TRBJ1-1; D is undetermined. Trimming removed 11 bases at V and 4 bases at J, with 14 bases between. Germline values: CDR1 SEHNR, CDR2 FQNEAQ (reference sequence). The CDR3 covers 12 residues. The CDR3: CAASGMSTEAFF. CDR3 sequence (DNA): TGTGCCGCAAGTGGCATGAGCACTGAAGCTTTCTTT. Combining the CDR3 with reference TRBV7-9 and TRBJ1-1 gives the whole variable domain DTGVSQNPRHKITKRGQNVTFRCDPISEHNRLYWYRQTLGQGPEFLTYFQNEAQLEKSRLLSDRFSAERPKGSFSTLEIQRTEQGDSAMYLCAASGMSTEAFFGQGTRLTVV.

This sequence joins TRBV14 and TRBJ2-7, with D possibly matching TRBD2 (6 bases). Per the germline V gene, CDR1 is SGHDN and CDR2 is FVKESK. The CDR3 has 18 amino acids. V was trimmed by 1 base and J by 0 bases, leaving 19 bases between them. The chain's CDR3 is CASSQGWAGRGLSYEQYF. The CDR3 nucleotides are TGTGCCAGCAGCCAAGGTTGGGCCGGGCGGGGACTCTCCTACGAGCAGTACTTC.

Here the CDR3 reads CASRPSDGYRTDTQYF. For the CDR3, the DNA is TGTGCCAGCAGACCTTCGGACGGTTATCGCACAGATACGCAGTATTTT. The chain carries TRBV28 and TRBJ2-3; D is uncertain. The length of the CDR3 is 16 residues. Trimming pared 6 bases from V and 1 base from J, leaving 17 bases between. CDR1 is MDHEN and CDR2 is SYDVKM in the germline V gene.

The CDR3 loop is CASSEGGRGLRRYTF. The CDR3 coding sequence is TGTGCCAGCAGTGAGGGCGGCAGGGGGCTCCGGCGCTACACCTTC. The chain couples TRBV2 to TRBJ1-2, with 8 bases fitting TRBD1. CDR1 is SNHLY, CDR2 FYNNEI, per germline. V dropped 3 bases and J dropped 9; count of bases not matched to a gene: 12. The CDR3 loop spans 15 amino acids.

V usage is TRBV6-5 and J usage is TRBJ1-5; D is unresolved. The CDR3 is 16 amino acids. Between the trimmed V and J ends, which lost 0 bases and 1 base, there was a span of 10 bases. Germline CDR1 reads MNHEY; CDR2 reads SVGAGI. This CDR3 reads CASSYSAGSSNQPQHF. CDR3 DNA sequence: TGTGCCAGCAGTTACTCGGCGGGGTCGAGCAATCAGCCCCAGCATTTT.

The V and J genes are TRBV3-1 (or the pseudogene TRBV3-2) and TRBJ1-2, with D unclear. CDR3 length: 13 residues. Trimming left V 2 bases short and J 8 bases short, with 12 bases between. Germline assignment: CDR1 LGHDT and CDR2 YNNKEL (reference sequence). The CDR3 loop is CASSQLNLDGYTF. CDR3 coding DNA: TGTGCCAGCAGCCAACTGAACCTGGACGGCTACACCTTC.

This clone was found once. V gene TRBV19 combines with J gene TRBJ2-3, with D perhaps matching TRBD2 (5 bases). The ends were cut back, 0 bases at V and 9 bases at J, with 16 bases in the middle. Germline values: CDR1 LNHDA, CDR2 SQIVND (reference sequence). The length of the CDR3 is 15 residues. CDR3 residues: CASSIEPSTGNTQYF. DNA for the CDR3: TGTGCCAGTAGTATAGAGCCGTCTACCGGGAACACGCAGTATTTT. The full variable domain, in which reference TRBV19 and TRBJ2-3 provide the parts outside the CDR3, is DGGITQSPKYLFRKEGQNVTLSCEQNLNHDAMYWYRQDPGQGLRLIYYSQIVNDFQKGDIAEGYSVSREKKESFPLTVTSAQKNPTAFYLCASSIEPSTGNTQYFGPGTRLTVL.

The rearrangement joins TRBV25-1 to TRBJ2-5; D is ambiguous. The germline V and J ends were trimmed by 4 bases and 5 bases, with 8 bases remaining between them. CDR1 and CDR2 (germline): MGHDK, SYGVNS. The CDR3 is made up of 12 amino acids. CDR3 DNA: TGTGCCAGCAGTGGGGCCGCTGAGACCCAGTACTTC. This translates into CASSGAAETQYF.

This chain uses TRBV10-3 with TRBJ2-7; tentatively, D is TRBD1 or TRBD2 (5 bases each). The CDR3 loop spans 13 amino acids. Deletions cut 6 bases from V and 2 bases from J, with 11 bases between. The germline gives CDR1 ENHRY, CDR2 SYGVKD. For the CDR3, the DNA is TGTGCCATCAGCCGGGACGGTACCTACGAGCAGTACTTC. Protein product: CAISRDGTYEQYF.

V usage is TRBV18 and J usage is TRBJ2-6; 7 bases align to TRBD1. The germline CDR1 and CDR2 sequences are KGHSH and LQKENI. The V segment lost 0 bases and the J segment 1 base; nucleotides outside the gene matches: 3. This CDR3 has 17 residues. CDR3: CASSPPDRASGANVLTF. In DNA form, the CDR3 reads TGTGCCAGCTCACCACCAGACAGGGCTTCTGGGGCCAACGTCCTGACTTTC.

This clone has a handful of counts. Written as DNA, the CDR3 is TGTGCCACCAGCCGGGACAGGGGGCACAATCAGCCCCAGCATTTT. It translates to CATSRDRGHNQPQHF. V gene TRBV15 combines with J gene TRBJ1-5; 12 nucleotides agree with TRBD1. Looked up from germline, CDR1 is LNHNV and CDR2 is YYDKDF (reference sequence). V shed 5 bases and J 3 bases; nucleotides not matched to a gene: 2. This CDR3 is built from 15 residues.

A single count supports this clone. The rearrangement links TRBV10-3 to TRBJ2-6, with D tentatively TRBD1 or TRBD2 (5 bases each). Looked up from germline, CDR1 is ENHRY and CDR2 is SYGVKD. Trimming took off 3 bases at V and 2 bases at J, with 14 bases between the two ends. The CDR3 is 17 residues long. In DNA form, the CDR3 reads TGTGCCATCAGTGACTGGTTGGGGGTCCCTGGGGCCAACGTCCTGACTTTC. Translated: CAISDWLGVPGANVLTF.

The rearrangement links TRBV29-1 to TRBJ1-4; D not resolved. The V gene lost 2 bases and the J gene lost 8 bases, with 12 bases spanning the gap. Germline assignment: CDR1 SQVTM and CDR2 ANQGSEA. The CDR3 has 13 amino acids. This CDR3 is CSVEHPHGEKLFF. The DNA for the CDR3 is TGCAGCGTTGAACATCCTCACGGGGAAAAACTGTTTTTT.

The chain combines TRBV2 with TRBJ1-5; 7 bases fit TRBD1. V was clipped by 8 bases and J by 1 base; unmatched bases: 8. Germline V lookup: CDR1 SNHLY, CDR2 FYNNEI. The length of the CDR3 is 15 residues. CDR3 sequence reads: CASAPGTASNQPQHF. The CDR3, as DNA: TGTGCCAGCGCCCCCGGGACAGCGAGCAATCAGCCCCAGCATTTT.

This chain joins TRBV6-5 and TRBJ2-3; TRBD2 matches at 11 bases. Trimming cost V 10 bases and J 5 bases; bases outside gene matches: 11. Per the germline V gene, CDR1 is MNHEY and CDR2 is SVGAGI. The CDR3 loop spans 15 amino acids. CDR3 DNA: TGTGCCACCGCGGCCCTAGCGGGGGGTATAGATACGCAGTATTTT. This gives the protein CATAALAGGIDTQYF.

In this sample, this clone turned up a few times. V usage is TRBV6-6 and J usage is TRBJ2-1; D gene unclear. Trimming took 7 bases from V and 3 from J, leaving 7 bases between them. The CDR3 totals 12 residues. Germline V gives CDR1 MNHNY, CDR2 SVGAGI (reference sequence). This chain's CDR3 is CASTGRYNEQFF. In DNA form, the CDR3 reads TGTGCCAGCACTGGGCGCTACAATGAGCAGTTCTTC.

This sequence joins TRBV15 and TRBJ1-2; 11 positions match TRBD1. CDR3 size: 16 residues. The J segment lost 7 bases and the V segment lost 3 bases, leaving 10 bases of the junction unmatched. Germline assignment: CDR1 LNHNV and CDR2 YYDKDF (reference sequence). CDR3 DNA sequence: TGTGCCACCAGCAGTTTTATAGGACAGGGGGCTTTTGGCTACACCTTC. Protein product: CATSSFIGQGAFGYTF. Supplemented by reference TRBV15 and TRBJ1-2, the full variable domain reads DAMVIQNPRYQVTQFGKPVTLSCSQTLNHNVMYWYQQKSSQAPKLLFHYYDKDFNNEADTPDNFQSRRPNTSFCFLDIRSPGLGDTAMYLCATSSFIGQGAFGYTFGSGTRLTVV.

The chain is built from TRBV15 and TRBJ1-5; D remains unclear. V was cut by 0 bases and J by 7 bases, with 13 bases left in between. Germline CDR1 and CDR2: LNHNV and YYDKDF (reference sequence). The CDR3 contains 15 residues. In nucleotides, the CDR3 is TGTGCCACCAGCAGAGATCAAGGCCGGGGACAGCCCCAGCATTTT. This sequence encodes CATSRDQGRGQPQHF. The variable domain in full, completed from reference TRBV15 and TRBJ1-5, reads DAMVIQNPRYQVTQFGKPVTLSCSQTLNHNVMYWYQQKSSQAPKLLFHYYDKDFNNEADTPDNFQSRRPNTSFCFLDIRSPGLGDTAMYLCATSRDQGRGQPQHFGDGTRLSIL.

This rearrangement joins TRBV21-1 to TRBJ1-2. TRBV21-1 is a pseudogene locus. This CDR3 spans 18 amino acids. The CDR3 bases are TGTGCCAGCAGCAAAGAAGGGAAATCTATTATAAATAACTATGGCTACACCTTC. This sequence encodes CASSKEGKSIINNYGYTF.

V is TRBV28 and J is TRBJ1-3; no clear D gene. Germline loops: CDR1 MDHEN, CDR2 SYDVKM. The CDR3 length is 13 residues. V lost 3 bases to trimming and J lost 5 bases, with 8 bases between them. The DNA of the CDR3 is TGTGCCAGCAGTTTTGCAGAGAGAAACACCATATATTTT. Protein sequence: CASSFAERNTIYF.

This sequence joins TRBV7-2 and TRBJ1-1; D gene unclear. Germline lookup yields CDR1 SGHTA and CDR2 FQGNSA. The CDR3 spans 13 residues. Trimming cost V 0 bases and J 11 bases, with 13 bases left between them. CDR3 coding DNA: TGTGCCAGCAGCTTAGCGCGGGTAAGCGACGCTTTCTTT. The encoded protein is CASSLARVSDAFF. Together with reference TRBV7-2 and TRBJ1-1, the CDR3 gives the full variable domain: GAGVSQSPSNKVTEKGKDVELRCDPISGHTALYWYRQSLGQGLEFLIYFQGNSAPDKSGLPSDRFSAERTGGSVSTLTIQRTQQEDSAVYLCASSLARVSDAFFGQGTRLTVV.